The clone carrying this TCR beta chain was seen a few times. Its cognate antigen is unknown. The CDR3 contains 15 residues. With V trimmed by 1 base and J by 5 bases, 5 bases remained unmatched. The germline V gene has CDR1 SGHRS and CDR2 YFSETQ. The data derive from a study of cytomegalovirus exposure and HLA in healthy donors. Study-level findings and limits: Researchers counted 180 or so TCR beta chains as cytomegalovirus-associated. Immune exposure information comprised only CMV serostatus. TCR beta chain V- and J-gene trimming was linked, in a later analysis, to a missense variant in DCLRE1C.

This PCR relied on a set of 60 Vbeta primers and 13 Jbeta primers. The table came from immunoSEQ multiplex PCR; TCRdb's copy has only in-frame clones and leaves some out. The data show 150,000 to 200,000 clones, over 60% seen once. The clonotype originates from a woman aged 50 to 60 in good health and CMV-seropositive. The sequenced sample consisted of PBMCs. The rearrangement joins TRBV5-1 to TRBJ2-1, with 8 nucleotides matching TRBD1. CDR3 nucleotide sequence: TGCGCCAGCAGCTTGTTTACAGGGGGTAACAATGAGCAGTTCTTC. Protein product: CASSLFTGGNNEQFF.